Sequencing of this T cell receptor beta chain was carried out in a study of cytomegalovirus exposure and HLA in healthy donors. This clone was observed a few times. Its target is unknown. The CDR3 consists of 12 residues. Per the germline V gene, CDR1 is SGHTA and CDR2 is FQGTGA. Trimming took 3 bases from V and 10 from J; bases not matched to a gene: 3. Study-wide findings and caveats: As a later analysis showed, a missense DCLRE1C variant was linked to trimming of TCR beta V- and J-genes. Researchers had no immune exposure information except CMV serostatus available. As a later analysis revealed, most CMV-associated TCR beta chains appeared HLA-restricted.

PCR used 60 Vbeta primers and 13 Jbeta primers. TCRdb's copy holds only in-frame clones and misses some; the assay was immunoSEQ multiplex PCR. This sample has about 210,000 clones, with 82% found just once. This receptor was identified in a man in his forties in good health and CMV-seropositive. The V call is TRBV7-3, the J call TRBJ2-3; 8 bases map to TRBD1. The specimen was PBMCs. CDR3 region: CASSFGQGAQYF. DNA of the CDR3: TGTGCCAGCAGCTTCGGACAGGGCGCGCAGTATTTT.